This TCR beta chain was identified in a study of shared clonotypes between healthy human individuals. General study results and limits: Among the subsets, naive ones generally showed larger estimated richness than memory ones.

Some clones are missing from TCRdb's copy, which holds only in-frame ones; the method was immunoSEQ multiplex PCR. Here the sample spans 2,500,000 or so clones, approximately 94% being singletons. Trimming pared 5 bases from V and 8 bases from J, leaving 12 bases between. The CDR3 consists of 13 residues. Germline-derived CDR1 and CDR2 are MDHEN and SYDVKM. As concerns this clone: Its specificity is not known.

The sequenced sample was naive CD4+ T cells from PBMCs. Sample subset: CD45RA+ positively selected. The origin of this receptor is a man between 18 and 35 years old in good health. Some clones in this sample may be carry-over from other donors' samples. This chain connects TRBV28 to TRBJ1-4; D is perhaps TRBD1 (5 bases). The CDR3 region is CASSGGLPEKLFF. For the CDR3, the DNA is TGTGCCAGCAGTGGGGGACTCCCAGAAAAACTGTTTTTT.